These 25 T cell receptor beta chains were all obtained from the same sample, sequenced in a study of blood T cell repertoires in COVID-19. The repertoire was sequenced with immunoSEQ multiplex PCR; TCRdb's copy has only in-frame clones and lacks some. The sample yields around 330,000 clones, 75% to 90% seen once. Sequencing was carried out using PBMCs or T cells enriched from blood (not recorded which). These receptors originate from a man aged 60-69 years who had recovered from COVID-19.

The chain has TRBV18 and TRBJ1-1, with D perhaps TRBD1 (5 bases). Germline-derived CDR1 and CDR2 are KGHSH and LQKENI. CDR3 length equals 15 residues. Trimming removed 3 bases from V and 1 base from J, with 12 bases in between. CDR3: CASSPRQTENTEAFF. CDR3 DNA: TGTGCCAGCTCACCCCGACAGACTGAGAACACTGAAGCTTTCTTT.

The chain has TRBV19 and TRBJ1-2, with 7 positions matching TRBD1. The germline CDR1 and CDR2 sequences are LNHDA and SQIVND (reference sequence). V was pared by 5 bases and J by 3 bases, with 12 bases of the junction left unmatched. The CDR3 is 16 residues long. This chain's CDR3 is CASSPPQGGFDYGYTF. The CDR3 DNA is TGTGCCAGTAGTCCCCCCCAGGGGGGATTCGACTATGGCTACACCTTC.

The chain has TRBV7-6 and TRBJ1-1; 9 nucleotides line up with TRBD1. J was trimmed by 3 bases and V by 5 bases; bases with no gene match: 13. Germline values: CDR1 SGHVS, CDR2 FNYEAQ. CDR3 length equals 17 residues. DNA of the CDR3: TGTGCCAGCAGCCGCAGGGACAGGGCTTGGGATGACACTGAAGCTTTCTTT. Protein product: CASSRRDRAWDDTEAFF.

This clone was seen just once. The V call is TRBV3-1 (or the pseudogene TRBV3-2), the J call TRBJ2-7; maybe TRBD2 (5 bases). The V and J ends lost 5 bases and 2 bases respectively, with 16 bases between them. CDR1 is LGHDT, CDR2 YNNKEL, per germline (reference sequence). CDR3 size: 15 residues. Here the CDR3 DNA reads TGTGCCAGCAGCAGTAGGGAGCCCCTAACCTACGAGCAGTACTTC. Protein product: CASSSREPLTYEQYF.

This clone was seen just once. The rearrangement joins TRBV6-2 or TRBV6-3 to TRBJ2-2, with 7 bases aligning to TRBD2. With V trimmed by 7 bases and J by 8 bases, 7 bases remained unmatched. This CDR3 has 13 amino acids. Germline loops: CDR1 MNHEY, CDR2 SVGEGT. The CDR3 nucleotides read TGTGCCAGCATCCCGCCGGGAGGAGGGGAGCTGTTTTTT. Amino acid sequence: CASIPPGGGELFF.

The chain couples TRBV11-2 to TRBJ2-5, with D maybe TRBD1 (5 bases). Germline CDR1 SGHAT, CDR2 FQNNGV. The CDR3 runs 15 residues. The V and J ends lost 5 bases and 5 bases respectively, with 18 bases between them. The CDR3 loop reads CASSIIPRVGETQYF. The CDR3 DNA is TGTGCCAGCAGCATTATCCCCAGGGTTGGGGAGACCCAGTACTTC.

This clone has only a few counts. The gene calls are TRBV11-1 and TRBJ2-5, with 9 bases lining up with TRBD2. The CDR3 is 16 amino acids. Germline V gene data show CDR1 as SGHAT and CDR2 as FQDESV (reference sequence). The trim removed 1 base at V and 5 bases at J, leaving 8 bases unmatched. CDR3 protein: CASSLGGAGGLETQYF. The CDR3 DNA reads TGTGCCAGCAGCTTAGGGGGAGCGGGAGGCCTGGAGACCCAGTACTTC.

V usage is TRBV7-2 and J usage is TRBJ2-3; tentative D call: TRBD2 (5 bases). Trimming left V 1 base short and J 8 bases short, with 13 bases between. The CDR3 totals 14 residues. Per the germline V gene, CDR1 is SGHTA and CDR2 is FQGNSA. The CDR3 reads CASSLGLDSVTQYF. CDR3 sequence (DNA): TGTGCCAGCAGCTTAGGGCTGGACTCGGTTACGCAGTATTTT.

The chain links TRBV7-9 to TRBJ1-1; D call uncertain. There are 13 residues in the CDR3. Trimming removed 2 bases at V and 4 bases at J, with 8 bases between. CDR1 SEHNR and CDR2 FQNEAQ come from the germline V gene (reference sequence). The DNA for the CDR3 is TGTGCCAGCAGCTTATCTGGGAGCACTGAAGCTTTCTTT. Its translation: CASSLSGSTEAFF.

The table lists this clone with a few counts. The gene calls are TRBV7-2 and TRBJ2-1; D ambiguous. In germline, CDR1 is SGHTA, CDR2 FQGNSA. The CDR3 is 13 amino acids. The V and J ends lost 1 base and 4 bases respectively, with 5 bases between them. The CDR3 loop is CASSLGLYNEQFF. The CDR3 DNA reads TGTGCCAGCAGCTTAGGACTTTACAATGAGCAGTTCTTC.

The chain links TRBV27 to TRBJ2-1; TRBD2 aligns across 10 bases. V trimming: 7 bases; J trimming: 2 bases; junction bases outside the gene matches: 8. The CDR3 covers 16 residues. Germline CDR1 MNHEY, CDR2 SMNVEV (reference sequence). The CDR3 spells CASTPIGLAAYNEQFF. The CDR3 nucleotides are TGTGCCAGCACCCCAATCGGACTAGCGGCCTACAATGAGCAGTTCTTC.

This clone was counted a single time. This chain uses TRBV5-4 with TRBJ1-2, with D perhaps TRBD1 (6 bases). This CDR3 contains 15 residues. With 5 bases removed from V and 4 bases from J, the gap between germline ends came to 18 bases. The germline gives CDR1 SGHNT, CDR2 YYREEE (reference sequence). CDR3 sequence reads: CASSLPRGGGYGYTF. CDR3 DNA sequence: TGTGCCAGCAGTCTCCCTAGGGGGGGAGGCTATGGCTACACCTTC.

The genes are TRBV14 and TRBJ2-1; TRBD2 might be the D (5 bases). The germline gives CDR1 SGHDN, CDR2 FVKESK. V was trimmed by 4 bases and J by 6 bases, leaving 19 bases between them. CDR3 length equals 16 residues. The CDR3 DNA reads TGTGCCAGCAGCCGTCCGGGATCCACAACCAGCAATGAGCAGTTCTTC. It specifies CASSRPGSTTSNEQFF.

The chain is built from TRBV27 and TRBJ2-7; D not certain. The germline V gene has CDR1 MNHEY and CDR2 SMNVEV (reference sequence). The V gene lost 3 bases and the J gene lost 6 bases, with 9 bases spanning the gap. This CDR3 comprises 12 residues. CDR3 sequence: CASSFDTLEQYF. The CDR3 DNA reads TGTGCCAGCAGTTTCGACACTCTCGAGCAGTACTTC.

This clone was found once. The V and J genes are TRBV12-3 or TRBV12-4 and TRBJ1-1, with 7 nucleotides matching TRBD1. V shed 6 bases, J shed 4 bases, and the junction held 5 bases outside the gene matches. There are 13 residues in the CDR3. The CDR3 loop is CASRPTGVTEAFF. The CDR3 bases are TGTGCCAGCAGACCCACAGGGGTCACTGAAGCTTTCTTT.

Turning to this clone: Relative to the germline gene, one junction end is altered; a read error may explain this. V is TRBV19 and J is TRBJ2-1; D perhaps matches TRBD2 (6 bases). Germline loops: CDR1 LNHDA, CDR2 SQIVND (reference sequence). The CDR3 is 14 residues long. The CDR3 spells CASGLGTSYHEQFF. CDR3 DNA: TGTGCCTCCGGTCTGGGCACTAGCTACCATGAGCAGTTCTTC.

The chain couples TRBV2 to TRBJ1-1; D perhaps matches TRBD1 (6 bases). CDR1 and CDR2 from the germline V gene are SNHLY and FYNNEI. The CDR3 spans 10 residues. V was trimmed by 3 bases and J by 10 bases, leaving 6 bases between them. The CDR3 bases are TGTGCCAGCAGTGACAGGGGAGCTTTCTTT. This codes for CASSDRGAFF. The variable domain in full, completed from reference TRBV2 and TRBJ1-1, reads EPEVTQTPSHQVTQMGQEVILRCVPISNHLYFYWYRQILGQKVEFLVSFYNNEISEKSEIFDDQFSVERPDGSNFTLKIRSTKLEDSAMYFCASSDRGAFFGQGTRLTVV.

This rearrangement joins TRBV14 to TRBJ2-3; TRBD1 matches 10 bases. The CDR3 has 18 residues. The V and J ends lost 4 bases and 1 base, in that order; junction bases with no gene match: 11. Germline CDR1 is SGHDN and CDR2 is FVKESK. The CDR3 spells CASSRIRDRGWGTDTQYF. The CDR3 nucleotides are TGTGCCAGCAGCCGGATCCGGGACAGGGGATGGGGCACAGATACGCAGTATTTT.

The rearrangement links TRBV11-3 to TRBJ2-7; D is unclear. Trimming pared 5 bases from V and 3 bases from J, leaving 11 bases between. Germline V gene data show CDR1 as SGHNT and CDR2 as YENEEA. The CDR3 sequence is 13 residues long. The CDR3 spells CASSPSSSYEQYF. CDR3 sequence (DNA): TGTGCCAGCAGCCCATCCTCTAGCTACGAGCAGTACTTC.

This chain uses TRBV5-4 with TRBJ2-7, with TRBD1 identical over 9 bases. This CDR3 has 14 residues. The J segment lost 3 bases and the V segment lost 3 bases, leaving 4 bases of the junction unmatched. The germline CDR1 and CDR2 sequences are SGHNT and YYREEE (reference sequence). CDR3 residues: CASSYDRGVYEQYF. In DNA, the CDR3 is TGTGCCAGCAGCTATGACAGGGGGGTCTACGAGCAGTACTTC.

The chain links TRBV28 to TRBJ2-2; a weak D match, TRBD2 (5 bases). CDR1 and CDR2 from the germline V gene are MDHEN and SYDVKM. Trimming took 7 bases from V and 6 from J, leaving 21 bases between them. This CDR3 comprises 16 residues. The CDR3 reads CASNSPGRLGPGELFF. DNA of the CDR3: TGTGCCAGCAACTCTCCGGGGAGACTTGGCCCCGGGGAGCTGTTTTTT.

The chain uses TRBV7-8 and TRBJ2-3, with TRBD2 matching over 7 bases. The V and J ends lost 1 base and 5 bases, in that order; junction bases with no gene match: 3. The germline CDR1 and CDR2 sequences are SGHVS and FQNEAQ. The CDR3 consists of 14 residues. The CDR3, as DNA: TGTGCCAGCAGCTTAGAAGGGAGGGGAGATACGCAGTATTTT. It specifies CASSLEGRGDTQYF.

Worth noting for this clone: Other nucleotide sequences from this sample produce the same CDR3. The V gene is TRBV19, the J gene TRBJ1-1; 7 positions agree with TRBD1. J gave up 2 bases and V 3 bases, and 3 bases lay outside the gene matches. The CDR3 is 14 amino acids. CDR1 LNHDA and CDR2 SQIVND come from the germline V gene (reference sequence). Written as DNA, the CDR3 is TGTGCCAGTAGTATTACAGGGGTTAACACTGAAGCTTTCTTT. Translating it yields CASSITGVNTEAFF.

The CDR3 loop reads CASSPTVYEQYF. The CDR3 DNA reads as TGTGCCAGCAGCCCGACAGTTTACGAGCAGTACTTC. This rearrangement joins TRBV7-9 to TRBJ2-7, with D possibly TRBD1 on 5 matching bases. Germline CDR1 and CDR2: SEHNR and FQNEAQ (reference sequence). Trimming left V 5 bases short and J 4 bases short, with 9 bases between. The CDR3 is made up of 12 amino acids.

The chain carries TRBV7-9 and TRBJ2-7, with 10 bases lining up with TRBD1. The CDR3 length is 14 residues. The germline V gene has CDR1 SEHNR and CDR2 FQNEAQ (reference sequence). The ends lost 4 bases at V and 3 bases at J; junction bases unmatched: 3. In nucleotides, the CDR3 is TGTGCCAGCAGCTCCGGGACAGGGGTCTACGAGCAGTACTTC. This sequence encodes CASSSGTGVYEQYF. The full variable domain, rest sourced from reference TRBV7-9 and TRBJ2-7, is DTGVSQNPRHKITKRGQNVTFRCDPISEHNRLYWYRQTLGQGPEFLTYFQNEAQLEKSRLLSDRFSAERPKGSFSTLEIQRTEQGDSAMYLCASSSGTGVYEQYFGPGTRLTVT.